This T cell receptor beta chain is from a study of blood T cells in healthy people across ages. Study at large: Roughly one uniquely barcoded beta molecule per two T cells was captured.

J was trimmed by 5 bases and V by 2 bases; bases with no gene match: 3. Germline V gene data show CDR1 as SGHVS and CDR2 as FQNEAQ. This CDR3 contains 15 residues. Study-wide findings and caveats: No one knew whether donors had CMV, which possibly confounded expanded clonotype changes. In older individuals, TCR beta diversity per million T cells was lower, falling roughly linearly with age.

Of note for this clonotype: No antigen is known for it.

Through a sample-barcoded 5' primer and a J-beta primer mix, a second PCR was run for about 6 to 11 cycles. TCRdb re-analysed the 5' RACE reads in MiXCR, keeping a single row per CDR3 protein. The sample lists about 1,600,000 distinct CDR3 sequences, roughly 40% occurring once. The clonotype comes from a woman aged 18-35 years in good health. The sequenced sample was blood. The genes are TRBV7-8 and TRBJ2-1; 10 bases align to TRBD2. The chain's CDR3 is CASSLLAGDDNEQFF. In nucleotides, the CDR3 is TGTGCCAGCAGCTTACTAGCGGGGGACGACAATGAGCAGTTCTTC.